One sample yielded the 28 T cell receptor beta chains listed below, sequenced in a study of T cells after yellow fever vaccination. TCRdb independently ran MiXCR on the 5' RACE reads; one entry per CDR3 protein. This sample carries under 600,000 distinct CDR3 sequences, roughly a fifth of them seen once, and the ten largest clones take approximately 15%. The material sequenced was PBMCs, taken approximately 20 days after the first yellow fever vaccination. The origin of the receptors is a man aged 18 to 30 who received the YFV17D yellow fever vaccine.

CDR3 nucleotides: TGTGCCAGCAGCGGGGACGGAGCTAACTATGGCTACACCTTC. It encodes CASSGDGANYGYTF. J is TRBJ1-2 and V is TRBV6-5; perhaps TRBD1 as D (5 bases). CDR3 length: 14 amino acids. Trimming cost V 6 bases and J 0 bases, with 11 bases left between them. CDR1 MNHEY and CDR2 SVGAGI come from the germline V gene.

This chain connects TRBV6-2 or TRBV6-3 to TRBJ2-6; D not resolved. Between the trimmed V and J ends, which lost 7 bases and 0 bases, there was a span of 7 bases. Germline V gene data show CDR1 as MNHEY and CDR2 as SVGEGT. The CDR3 length is 14 residues. The CDR3 is CASTPPSGANVLTF. The DNA for the CDR3 is TGTGCCAGCACCCCCCCCTCTGGGGCCAACGTCCTGACTTTC.

This clonotype was seen repeatedly, ten times or more. V usage is TRBV4-2 and J usage is TRBJ1-6, with D possibly being TRBD1 (6 bases). Germline V gene sequence: CDR1 LGHNA, CDR2 YNFKEQ. This CDR3 is 16 amino acids long. Between the trimmed V and J ends, which lost 0 bases and 5 bases, there was a span of 11 bases. The CDR3 nucleotides read TGTGCCAGCAGCCAAGAAGCACAGGGCCATAATTCACCCCTCCACTTT. Its translation is CASSQEAQGHNSPLHF.

This clonotype was seen more than once but under ten times. The chain recombines TRBV7-2 with TRBJ2-5; 7 positions match TRBD2. The J segment lost 3 bases and the V segment lost 2 bases, leaving 3 bases of the junction unmatched. The CDR3 runs to 14 residues. Per germline, CDR1 SGHTA and CDR2 FQGNSA. The CDR3: CASSLQRGEETQYF. CDR3 DNA sequence: TGTGCCAGCAGCTTACAGCGGGGTGAAGAGACCCAGTACTTC.

Many counts were recorded for this clonotype. The chain combines TRBV5-1 with TRBJ2-3; a possible D gene is TRBD2 (5 bases). The CDR3 spans 15 residues. Germline CDR1 is SGHRS and CDR2 is YFSETQ. V lost 6 bases, J lost 1 base, and 15 bases lay in between. CDR3 sequence (DNA): TGCGCCAGCAAGGATGGGTTGCGGGGCACAGATACGCAGTATTTT. Translating gives CASKDGLRGTDTQYF.

In its sample, this clonotype was seen once. V is TRBV18 and J is TRBJ2-3, with D unclear. The V and J ends lost 0 bases and 4 bases respectively, with 11 bases between them. The CDR3 totals 15 residues. Germline assignment: CDR1 KGHSH and CDR2 LQKENI. The CDR3 bases are TGTGCCAGCTCACCACCAATTGGGGTTTCAGATACGCAGTATTTT. This translates into CASSPPIGVSDTQYF. Looking up the rest from reference TRBV18 and TRBJ2-3 gives the full variable domain: NAGVMQNPRHLVRRRGQEARLRCSPMKGHSHVYWYRQLPEEGLKFMVYLQKENIIDESGMPKERFSAEFPKEGPSILRIQQVVRGDSAAYFCASSPPIGVSDTQYFGPGTRLTVL.

The V and J genes are TRBV24-1 and TRBJ2-2; 8 bases fit TRBD1. The CDR3 sequence is 19 residues long. Germline values: CDR1 KGHDR, CDR2 SFDVKD. V shed 4 bases and J 1 base; nucleotides not matched to a gene: 13. In DNA, the CDR3 is TGTGCCACCAGTGACTTAGAGCACACCGGGACAGGGAACACCGGGGAGCTGTTTTTT. This translates into CATSDLEHTGTGNTGELFF.

The gene calls are TRBV19 and TRBJ2-1; TRBD2 aligns across 9 bases. Germline V gives CDR1 LNHDA, CDR2 SQIVND (reference sequence). The CDR3 has 13 amino acids. V shed 9 bases and J 10 bases; nucleotides not matched to a gene: 10. This chain's CDR3 is CASRAGGREEQFF. The CDR3 nucleotides read TGTGCCAGCCGAGCGGGGGGCCGAGAAGAGCAGTTCTTC.

J is TRBJ2-1 and V is TRBV4-1; tentatively, D is TRBD1 (5 bases). The CDR3 is made up of 14 amino acids. The ends were cut back, 3 bases at V and 7 bases at J, with 13 bases in the middle. Germline V gives CDR1 MGHRA, CDR2 YSYEKL. The CDR3 region is CASSQAGLRNEQFF. Written as DNA, the CDR3 is TGCGCCAGCAGCCAGGCAGGGCTGCGGAATGAGCAGTTCTTC.

This clonotype was observed a few times. The chain has TRBV27 and TRBJ1-5; the match to TRBD1 covers 7 bases. After removal of 8 bases from V and 7 bases from J, the junction contained 11 bases not matched to a gene. The CDR3 totals 14 residues. In germline, CDR1 is MNHEY, CDR2 SMNVEV (reference sequence). The CDR3 DNA follows: TGTGCCAGCGGTTCCTACCACAGGGGCCAGCCCCAGCATTTT. Amino acid sequence: CASGSYHRGQPQHF.

The table lists this clonotype with a few counts. This chain uses TRBV6-1 with TRBJ1-5; D is possibly TRBD1 (6 bases). The CDR3 extends over 15 amino acids. Germline V lookup: CDR1 MNHNS, CDR2 SASEGT. The V end was cut by 1 base, the J end by 4 bases, with 11 bases between. Here the CDR3 DNA reads TGTGCCAGCAGTGAAGTAGGGGGAAGGAATCAGCCCCAGCATTTT. Protein sequence: CASSEVGGRNQPQHF.

This clonotype was counted only a few times. The chain has TRBV12-3 or TRBV12-4 and TRBJ2-7; perhaps TRBD2 as D (6 bases). V shed 5 bases and J shed 6 bases, with 11 bases lying between them. This CDR3 is built from 12 residues. CDR3 residues: CASSRREPEQYF. CDR3 coding DNA: TGTGCCAGCAGTAGGCGGGAACCCGAGCAGTACTTC.

This clonotype was picked up a small number of times. The chain couples TRBV27 to TRBJ2-3, with a weak D call TRBD2 (6 bases). Deletions cut 2 bases from V and 6 bases from J, with 9 bases between. Germline CDR1 and CDR2: MNHEY and SMNVEV (reference sequence). The CDR3 is made up of 13 amino acids. CDR3 loop: CASSLTSWDTQYF. In DNA, the CDR3 is TGTGCCAGCAGTTTAACTAGCTGGGATACGCAGTATTTT.

This clonotype appeared a few times. CDR3 in DNA: TGTGCCAGCAGCTTAGTCCCCGGATCCTACAATCAGCCCCAGCATTTT. Translation: CASSLVPGSYNQPQHF. The genes are TRBV7-6 and TRBJ1-5; no reliable D call. V was cut by 1 base and J by 3 bases, with 13 bases left in between. The CDR3 consists of 16 residues. CDR1 is SGHVS and CDR2 is FNYEAQ in the germline V gene.

This clonotype turned up a few times. The chain combines TRBV5-6 with TRBJ2-3; D might be TRBD1 (5 bases). Germline lookup yields CDR1 SGHDT and CDR2 YYEEEE. The CDR3 extends over 14 amino acids. With 2 bases removed from V and 6 bases from J, the gap between germline ends came to 13 bases. CDR3 bases: TGTGCCAGCAGCTTTGGGGCCGCCGTTGATACGCAGTATTTT. It encodes CASSFGAAVDTQYF.

The CDR3 protein is CASSSVANGGELFF. The CDR3 bases are TGTGCCAGCAGTTCGGTCGCGAACGGCGGGGAGCTGTTTTTT. The chain recombines TRBV6-5 with TRBJ2-2; D is ambiguous. Trimming removed 4 bases at V and 7 bases at J, with 13 bases between. This CDR3 has 14 amino acids. The germline CDR1 and CDR2 sequences are MNHEY and SVGAGI.

The chain is built from TRBV6-2 or TRBV6-3 and TRBJ2-1; 7 bases match TRBD2. In germline, CDR1 is MNHEY, CDR2 SVGEGT. The junction had 12 bases not matched to a gene; V was cut back by 4 bases and J by 0 bases. The CDR3 runs to 18 residues. The CDR3 nucleotides read TGTGCCAGCAGTTCGTATCTCGGGACTATAAGCTCCTACAATGAGCAGTTCTTC. Translating gives CASSSYLGTISSYNEQFF.

Note on this clonotype: This clone may be a read error of a much larger clone one base away. The chain carries TRBV28 and TRBJ2-7; the D is unclear. Germline V gene sequence: CDR1 MDHEN, CDR2 SYDVKM. CDR3 length: 13 residues. V was clipped by 2 bases and J by 3 bases, with 8 bases between them. For the CDR3, the DNA is TGTGCCAGCAGTTTACATTTCAGCTACGAGCAGTACGTC. Protein: CASSLHFSYEQYV.

This chain links TRBV25-1 with TRBJ1-6, with TRBD1 matching 7 bases. J lost 15 bases, V lost 3 bases, and 11 bases had no gene match. Germline CDR1 reads MGHDK; CDR2 reads SYGVNS. The CDR3 totals 14 residues. CDR3 DNA: TGTGCCAGCAGTGACGACAGGGTGGAAGGATTCCTCCACTTT. Its translation: CASSDDRVEGFLHF.

V gene TRBV27 combines with J gene TRBJ1-2, with D uncertain. Germline V gene lookup returns CDR1 MNHEY and CDR2 SMNVEV (reference sequence). V was cut by 2 bases and J by 8 bases, with 15 bases left in between. The CDR3 is 14 amino acids. CDR3 nucleotides: TGTGCCAGCAGTTTAGGAAGCGTTCCTTTGGGCTACACCTTC. It specifies CASSLGSVPLGYTF.

The V call is TRBV30, the J call TRBJ2-5; D uncertain. The CDR3 has 11 residues. The V end lost 5 bases, the J end lost 4 bases, and 8 bases lay between the germline ends. Germline lookup yields CDR1 GTSNPN and CDR2 SVGIG (reference sequence). CDR3 in amino acids: CAWGVIETQYF. CDR3 DNA: TGTGCCTGGGGAGTAATAGAGACCCAGTACTTC.

This clonotype was found a few times. This chain connects TRBV15 to TRBJ2-2; TRBD1 might be the D (6 bases). CDR1 LNHNV and CDR2 YYDKDF come from the germline V gene (reference sequence). The V and J ends lost 5 bases and 7 bases respectively, with 14 bases between them. This CDR3 spans 14 amino acids. The CDR3 loop is CATSVAGDGGELFF. CDR3 coding DNA: TGTGCCACCAGCGTCGCAGGGGATGGCGGGGAGCTGTTTTTT.

This clonotype was detected a few times. The chain joins TRBV28 to TRBJ2-1, with D perhaps matching TRBD2 (6 bases). V was trimmed by 1 base and J by 8 bases, leaving 18 bases between them. The CDR3 is 16 residues long. CDR1 and CDR2 (germline): MDHEN, SYDVKM. The CDR3 DNA sequence: TGTGCCAGCAGTTTATTTATTTCGGGACTTCTCCATGAGCAGTTCTTC. Translated: CASSLFISGLLHEQFF.

There are many counts of this clonotype. V and J are TRBV28 and TRBJ1-2; 10 bases are a match to TRBD1. The CDR3 has 13 amino acids. Per germline, CDR1 MDHEN and CDR2 SYDVKM. V dropped 6 bases and J dropped 6; count of bases not matched to a gene: 4. The CDR3 here is CASRQTGGHGYTF. The CDR3 coding sequence is TGTGCCAGCAGGCAGACAGGGGGCCATGGCTACACCTTC.

This clonotype was observed once. The J gene is TRBJ2-5, the V gene TRBV11-2, with 9 positions matching TRBD2. Germline loops: CDR1 SGHAT, CDR2 FQNNGV. V gave up 4 bases and J gave up 2 bases; unmatched junction bases: 17. The CDR3 is made up of 19 amino acids. The chain's CDR3 is CASSSWRSGGRMGQETQYF. The CDR3 DNA reads TGTGCCAGCAGCTCCTGGCGCAGCGGGGGGCGAATGGGACAAGAGACCCAGTACTTC.

This chain joins TRBV3-1 and TRBJ2-2; 7 bases agree with TRBD2. The CDR3 spans 15 residues. J gave up 4 bases and V 1 base, and 3 bases lay outside the gene matches. The germline gives CDR1 LGHDT, CDR2 YNNKEL (reference sequence). For the CDR3, the DNA is TGTGCCAGCAGCCAAGCAGCGGGGCTCACCGGGGAGCTGTTTTTT. Translating it yields CASSQAAGLTGELFF.

This clonotype has just a few counts. The V gene is TRBV7-2, the J gene TRBJ2-1; TRBD1 matches at 9 bases. With V trimmed by 5 bases and J by 10 bases, 9 bases remained unmatched. CDR3 length equals 14 residues. Germline V lookup: CDR1 SGHTA, CDR2 FQGNSA. The CDR3 coding sequence is TGTGCCAGCAGCCGTGAGGGACAGGGACGGGAGCAGTTCTTC. Encoded protein: CASSREGQGREQFF.

The rearrangement joins TRBV7-2 to TRBJ2-7; 12 bases line up with TRBD2. Germline CDR1 reads SGHTA; CDR2 reads FQGNSA. There are 14 residues in the CDR3. After removal of 5 bases from V and 5 bases from J, the junction contained 4 bases not matched to a gene. CDR3: CASSRTSGDHEQYF. In nucleotides, the CDR3 is TGTGCCAGCAGCAGGACTAGCGGGGATCACGAGCAGTACTTC.